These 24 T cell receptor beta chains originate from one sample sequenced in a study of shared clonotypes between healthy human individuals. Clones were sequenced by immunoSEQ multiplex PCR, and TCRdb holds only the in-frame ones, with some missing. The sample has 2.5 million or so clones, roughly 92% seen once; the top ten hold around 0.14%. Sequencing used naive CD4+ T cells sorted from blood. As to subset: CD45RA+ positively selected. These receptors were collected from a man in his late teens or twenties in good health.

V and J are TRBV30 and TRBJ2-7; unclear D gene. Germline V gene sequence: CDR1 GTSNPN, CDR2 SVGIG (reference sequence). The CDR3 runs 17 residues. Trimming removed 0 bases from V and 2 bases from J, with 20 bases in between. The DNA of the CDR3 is TGTGCCTGGAGTGTACGTAGCCCGGACCTTCCACCCTACGAGCAGTACTTC. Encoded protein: CAWSVRSPDLPPYEQYF.

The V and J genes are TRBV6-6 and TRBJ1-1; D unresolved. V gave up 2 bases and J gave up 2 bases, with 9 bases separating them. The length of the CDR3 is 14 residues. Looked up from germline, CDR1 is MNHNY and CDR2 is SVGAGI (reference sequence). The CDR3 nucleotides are TGTGCCAGCAGTTACAACAGCTTAAACACTGAAGCTTTCTTT. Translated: CASSYNSLNTEAFF.

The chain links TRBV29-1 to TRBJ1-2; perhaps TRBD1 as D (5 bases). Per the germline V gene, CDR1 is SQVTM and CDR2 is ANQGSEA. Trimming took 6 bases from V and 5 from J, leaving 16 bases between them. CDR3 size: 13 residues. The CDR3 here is CSVTQGDWYGYTF. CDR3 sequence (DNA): TGCAGCGTGACCCAGGGAGATTGGTATGGCTACACCTTC.

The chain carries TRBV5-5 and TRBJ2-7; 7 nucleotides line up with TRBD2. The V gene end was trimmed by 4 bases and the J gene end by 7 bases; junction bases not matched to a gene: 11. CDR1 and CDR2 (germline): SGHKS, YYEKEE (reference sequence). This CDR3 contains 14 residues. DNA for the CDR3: TGTGCCAGCAGCCTTGAGGGAGGGGCGGGGGAGCAGTACTTC. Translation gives CASSLEGGAGEQYF.

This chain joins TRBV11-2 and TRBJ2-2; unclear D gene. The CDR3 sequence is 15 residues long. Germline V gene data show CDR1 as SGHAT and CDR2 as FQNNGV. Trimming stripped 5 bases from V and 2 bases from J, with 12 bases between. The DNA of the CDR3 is TGTGCCAGCAGCAATCCGGGTCTCAACACCGGGGAGCTGTTTTTT. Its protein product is CASSNPGLNTGELFF.

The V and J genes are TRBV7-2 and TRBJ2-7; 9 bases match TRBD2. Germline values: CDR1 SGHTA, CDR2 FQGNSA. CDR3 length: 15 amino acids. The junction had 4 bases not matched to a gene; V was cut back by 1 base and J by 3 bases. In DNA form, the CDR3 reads TGTGCCAGCAGCTTAGTGGGGACTAGCATCTACGAGCAGTACTTC. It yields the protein CASSLVGTSIYEQYF.

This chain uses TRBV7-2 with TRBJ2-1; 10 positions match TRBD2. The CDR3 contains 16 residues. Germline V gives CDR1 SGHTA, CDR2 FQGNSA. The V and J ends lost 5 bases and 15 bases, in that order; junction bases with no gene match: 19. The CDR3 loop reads CASSHSALAGDPRRFF. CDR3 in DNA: TGTGCCAGCAGCCACAGTGCTCTAGCGGGAGATCCCCGGCGGTTCTTC. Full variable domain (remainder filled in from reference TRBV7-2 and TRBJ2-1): GAGVSQSPSNKVTEKGKDVELRCDPISGHTALYWYRQSLGQGLEFLIYFQGNSAPDKSGLPSDRFSAERTGGSVSTLTIQRTQQEDSAVYLCASSHSALAGDPRRFFGPGTRLTVL.

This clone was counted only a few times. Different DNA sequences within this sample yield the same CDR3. The CDR3 here is CAWRRDTEAFF. In nucleotides, the CDR3 is TGTGCCTGGAGACGGGACACTGAAGCTTTCTTT. The V and J genes are TRBV30 and TRBJ1-1; D is unresolved. V lost 3 bases and J 3 bases, leaving 5 bases between the germline ends. The CDR3 contains 11 residues. CDR1 GTSNPN and CDR2 SVGIG come from the germline V gene (reference sequence).

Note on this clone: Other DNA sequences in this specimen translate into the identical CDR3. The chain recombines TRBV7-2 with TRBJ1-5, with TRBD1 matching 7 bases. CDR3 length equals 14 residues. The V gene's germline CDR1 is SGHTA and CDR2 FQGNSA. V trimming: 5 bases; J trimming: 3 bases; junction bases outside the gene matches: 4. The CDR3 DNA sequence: TGTGCCAGCAGCCGGACAGGATTCAATCAGCCCCAGCATTTT. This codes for CASSRTGFNQPQHF. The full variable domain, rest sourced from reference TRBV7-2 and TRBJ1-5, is GAGVSQSPSNKVTEKGKDVELRCDPISGHTALYWYRQSLGQGLEFLIYFQGNSAPDKSGLPSDRFSAERTGGSVSTLTIQRTQQEDSAVYLCASSRTGFNQPQHFGDGTRLSIL.

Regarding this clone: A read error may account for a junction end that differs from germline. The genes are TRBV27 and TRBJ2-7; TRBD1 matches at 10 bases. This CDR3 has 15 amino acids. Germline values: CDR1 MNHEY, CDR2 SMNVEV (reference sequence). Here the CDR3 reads CASRTPGQGSYEQCF. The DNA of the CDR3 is TGTGCCAGCAGAACCCCGGGACAGGGGTCCTACGAGCAGTGCTTC.

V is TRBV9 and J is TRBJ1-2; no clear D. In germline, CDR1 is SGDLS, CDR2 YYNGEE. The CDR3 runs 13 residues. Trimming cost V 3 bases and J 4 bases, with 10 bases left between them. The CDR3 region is CASSAQNSYGYTF. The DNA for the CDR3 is TGTGCCAGCAGCGCCCAGAATTCCTATGGCTACACCTTC.

CDR3 nucleotides: TGTGCCAGCAGCTTGGGTGGGGGCCGGTGGGACGAGCAGTACTTC. This codes for CASSLGGGRWDEQYF. The chain carries TRBV5-4 and TRBJ2-7; tentative D call: TRBD1 (6 bases). CDR1 SGHNT and CDR2 YYREEE come from the germline V gene (reference sequence). CDR3 length equals 15 residues. V was clipped by 0 bases and J by 5 bases, with 15 bases between them.

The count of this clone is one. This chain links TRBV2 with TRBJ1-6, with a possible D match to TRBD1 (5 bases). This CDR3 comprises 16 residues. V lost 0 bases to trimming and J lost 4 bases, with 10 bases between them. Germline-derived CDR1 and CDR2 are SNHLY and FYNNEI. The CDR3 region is CASSEAQQVYNSPLHF. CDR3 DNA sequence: TGTGCCAGCAGTGAAGCGCAACAGGTGTATAATTCACCCCTCCACTTT.

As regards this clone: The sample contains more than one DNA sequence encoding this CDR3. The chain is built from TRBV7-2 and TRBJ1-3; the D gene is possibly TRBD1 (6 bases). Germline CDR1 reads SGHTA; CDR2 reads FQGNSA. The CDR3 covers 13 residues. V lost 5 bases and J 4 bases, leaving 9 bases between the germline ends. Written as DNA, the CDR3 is TGTGCCAGCAGCCCCCAGGGGGGAAACACCATATATTTT. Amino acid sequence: CASSPQGGNTIYF. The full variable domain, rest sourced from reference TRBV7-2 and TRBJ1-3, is GAGVSQSPSNKVTEKGKDVELRCDPISGHTALYWYRQSLGQGLEFLIYFQGNSAPDKSGLPSDRFSAERTGGSVSTLTIQRTQQEDSAVYLCASSPQGGNTIYFGEGSWLTVV.

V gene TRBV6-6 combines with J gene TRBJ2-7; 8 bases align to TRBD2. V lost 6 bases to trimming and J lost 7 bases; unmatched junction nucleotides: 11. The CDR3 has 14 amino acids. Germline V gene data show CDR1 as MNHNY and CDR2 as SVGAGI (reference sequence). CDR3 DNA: TGTGCCAGCAGGTCGGGAGGGCCGTTGGGGGAGCAGTACTTC. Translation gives CASRSGGPLGEQYF.

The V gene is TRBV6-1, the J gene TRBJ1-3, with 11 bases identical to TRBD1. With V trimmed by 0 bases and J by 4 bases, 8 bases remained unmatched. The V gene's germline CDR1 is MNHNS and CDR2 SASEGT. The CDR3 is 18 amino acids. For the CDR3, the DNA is TGTGCCAGCAGTGAAGCTTACCGGGACAGGGGGAGAGGAAACACCATATATTTT. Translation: CASSEAYRDRGRGNTIYF.

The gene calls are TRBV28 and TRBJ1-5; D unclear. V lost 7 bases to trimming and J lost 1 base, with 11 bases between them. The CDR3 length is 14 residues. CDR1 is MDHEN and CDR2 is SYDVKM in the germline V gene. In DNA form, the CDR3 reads TGTGCCAGCACTACTCCCACCAGCAATCAGCCCCAGCATTTT. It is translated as CASTTPTSNQPQHF.

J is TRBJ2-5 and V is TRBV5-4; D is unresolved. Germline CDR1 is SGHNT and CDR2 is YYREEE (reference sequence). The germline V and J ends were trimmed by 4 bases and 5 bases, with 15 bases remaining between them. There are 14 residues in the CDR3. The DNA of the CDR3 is TGTGCCAGCAGCGTCGGACCCAAACAGGAGACCCAGTACTTC. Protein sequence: CASSVGPKQETQYF.

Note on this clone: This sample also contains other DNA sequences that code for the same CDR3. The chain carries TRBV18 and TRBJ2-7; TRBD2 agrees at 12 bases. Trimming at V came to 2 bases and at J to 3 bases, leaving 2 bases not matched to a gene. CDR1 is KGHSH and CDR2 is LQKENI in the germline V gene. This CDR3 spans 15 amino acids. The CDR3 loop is CASSPKTSGGYEQYF. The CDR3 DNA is TGTGCCAGCTCACCAAAGACTAGCGGGGGCTACGAGCAGTACTTC.

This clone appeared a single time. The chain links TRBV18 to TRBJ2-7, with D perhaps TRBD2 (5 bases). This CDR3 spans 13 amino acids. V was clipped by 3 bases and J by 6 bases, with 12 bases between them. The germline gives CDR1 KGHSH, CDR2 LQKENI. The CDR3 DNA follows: TGTGCCAGCTCACCCGGAGGCCCTGGCGAGCAGTACTTC. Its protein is CASSPGGPGEQYF.

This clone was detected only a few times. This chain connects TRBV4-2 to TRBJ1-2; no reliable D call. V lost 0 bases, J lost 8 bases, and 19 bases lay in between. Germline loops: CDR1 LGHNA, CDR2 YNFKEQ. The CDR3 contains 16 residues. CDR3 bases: TGTGCCAGCAGCCAAGACGGCCGCAGTTCGCTCCGAGGCTACACCTTC. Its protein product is CASSQDGRSSLRGYTF.

CDR3 residues: CASREQGSEQFF. CDR3 in DNA: TGTGCCAGCAGGGAACAGGGGAGTGAGCAGTTCTTC. The genes are TRBV6-1 and TRBJ2-1, with 7 bases lining up with TRBD1. Germline V CDR1 and CDR2: MNHNS, SASEGT. The J segment lost 9 bases and the V segment lost 6 bases, leaving 5 bases of the junction unmatched. The CDR3 consists of 12 residues.

CDR3 amino acids: CASSQDGGRGRYQPQHF. The CDR3 DNA reads as TGCGCCAGCAGCCAAGATGGCGGAAGGGGCCGCTATCAGCCCCAGCATTTT. The J gene is TRBJ1-5, the V gene TRBV4-1, with a possible D match to TRBD1 (5 bases). CDR3 length equals 17 residues. The germline V and J ends were trimmed by 0 bases and 5 bases, with 17 bases remaining between them. From germline, CDR1 is MGHRA and CDR2 YSYEKL.

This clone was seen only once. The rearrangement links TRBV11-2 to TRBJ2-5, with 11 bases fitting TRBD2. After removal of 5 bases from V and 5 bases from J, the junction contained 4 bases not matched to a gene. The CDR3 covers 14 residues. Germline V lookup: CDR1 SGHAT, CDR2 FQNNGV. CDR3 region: CASSISGRGETQYF. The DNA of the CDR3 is TGTGCCAGCAGCATTAGCGGGAGGGGGGAGACCCAGTACTTC.